This entry features one TCR beta chain sequence. Its antigen is not identified. Time point specified: cycle 4 day 1 (C4D1), after 6 weeks of nivolumab. Each and every patient relapsed after autologous stem cell transplantation, and patients got differing brentuximab vedotin exposure. Magnetic negative selection of thawed PBMCs yielded the CD8+ T cells. This entry is derived from a study of PD-1 blockade in classical Hodgkin lymphoma. Study-level points and caveats: Newly diagnosed patients reportedly had lower baseline TCR diversity than healthy donors.

Trimming left V 1 base short and J 8 bases short, with 8 bases between. CDR3 size: 13 residues. CDR1 is MGHRA, CDR2 YSYEKL, per germline. Libraries were prepared by immunoSEQ multiplex PCR; TCRdb keeps only in-frame clonotypes and omits some of them. The table lists around 19,000 clones, about four fifths of them singletons, with roughly 7.3% in the top ten. The clonotype was recovered from a human donor with classical Hodgkin lymphoma. The chain carries TRBV4-1 and TRBJ1-4; D gene uncertain. The sample consisted of CD8+ T cells from blood, taken before the fourth cycle of nivolumab. Here the CDR3 reads CASSQGLREKLFF. CDR3 nucleotide sequence: TGCGCCAGCAGCCAAGGTCTCCGGGAAAAACTGTTTTTT.